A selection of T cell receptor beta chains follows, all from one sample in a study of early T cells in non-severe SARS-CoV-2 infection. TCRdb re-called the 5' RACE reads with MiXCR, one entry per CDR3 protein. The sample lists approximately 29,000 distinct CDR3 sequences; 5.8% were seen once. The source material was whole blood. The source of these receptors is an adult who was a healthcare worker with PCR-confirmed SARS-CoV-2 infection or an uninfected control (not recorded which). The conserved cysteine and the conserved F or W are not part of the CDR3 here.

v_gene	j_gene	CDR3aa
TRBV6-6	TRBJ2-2	ASRHSTNTGELF
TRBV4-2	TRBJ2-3	ASSPPGRGDTQY
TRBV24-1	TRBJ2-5	ATSDSDRVRGGTQY
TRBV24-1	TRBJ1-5	ATSEDREGNQPQH
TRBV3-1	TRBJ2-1	ASSQRLAGSEQF
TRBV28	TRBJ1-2	ASTGRQGDGYT
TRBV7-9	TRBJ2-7	ASSLARDGEQY
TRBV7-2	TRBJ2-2	ASSLRWAPGQGNTGELF
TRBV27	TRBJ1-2	ASSLMRGAKDYGYT
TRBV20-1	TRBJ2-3	SAREVQGGTDTQY
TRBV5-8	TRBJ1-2	ASSLLGDYGYT
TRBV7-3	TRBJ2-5	ASSLRGAETQY
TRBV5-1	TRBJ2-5	ASSLAAAIGETQY
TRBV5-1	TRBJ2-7	ASTLGGVSNEQY
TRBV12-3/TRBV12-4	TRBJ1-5	ASSLRLKNQPQH
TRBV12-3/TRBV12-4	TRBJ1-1	ASSSLREQSGNTEAF
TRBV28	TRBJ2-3	ASSRVADTQY
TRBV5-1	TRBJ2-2	ASSFGAGLATGELF
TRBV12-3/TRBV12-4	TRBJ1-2	ASRPPGVPNYGYT
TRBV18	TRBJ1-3	ASSLGPHSGNTIY
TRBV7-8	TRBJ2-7	ASSFGEAGASEQY
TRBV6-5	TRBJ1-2	ASRKQGAGGYT
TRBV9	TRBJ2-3	ASSGGPQVVAPDTQY
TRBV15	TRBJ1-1	ATSRAGGAGTEAF
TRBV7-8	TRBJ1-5	ASSSETGSNQPQH
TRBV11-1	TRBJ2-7	ASSLAGPPSSPYEQY
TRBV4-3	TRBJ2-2	ASSHAMGLAGGPGGELF
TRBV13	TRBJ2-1	ASSSGLAVNEQF
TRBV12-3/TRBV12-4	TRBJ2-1	ASSLTTYNEQF
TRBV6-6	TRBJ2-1	ASSPGRTSGGNEQF
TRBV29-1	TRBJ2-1	SVDEGDEQF
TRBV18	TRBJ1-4	ASSYRGRLSHEKLF
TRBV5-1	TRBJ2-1	ASSSRDLNEQF
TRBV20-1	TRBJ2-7	SAPGFSSYEQY
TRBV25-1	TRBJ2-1	ASSERRDPPSNEQF
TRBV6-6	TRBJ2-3	ASFRRGDTDTQY
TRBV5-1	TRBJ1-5	ASSLGQSGNQPQH
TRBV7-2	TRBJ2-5	ASSYQVKGARETQY
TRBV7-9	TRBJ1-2	ASSLETDNYGYT
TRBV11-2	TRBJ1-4	ASSFKSTNEKLF
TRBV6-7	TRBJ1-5	ASSYAGQGGNQPQH
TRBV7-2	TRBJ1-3	ASSLVADSGNTIY
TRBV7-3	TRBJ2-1	ASSLGPGSSSYNEQF
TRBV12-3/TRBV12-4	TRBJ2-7	ASSFGGGQGN
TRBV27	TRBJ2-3	ASMASTDTQY